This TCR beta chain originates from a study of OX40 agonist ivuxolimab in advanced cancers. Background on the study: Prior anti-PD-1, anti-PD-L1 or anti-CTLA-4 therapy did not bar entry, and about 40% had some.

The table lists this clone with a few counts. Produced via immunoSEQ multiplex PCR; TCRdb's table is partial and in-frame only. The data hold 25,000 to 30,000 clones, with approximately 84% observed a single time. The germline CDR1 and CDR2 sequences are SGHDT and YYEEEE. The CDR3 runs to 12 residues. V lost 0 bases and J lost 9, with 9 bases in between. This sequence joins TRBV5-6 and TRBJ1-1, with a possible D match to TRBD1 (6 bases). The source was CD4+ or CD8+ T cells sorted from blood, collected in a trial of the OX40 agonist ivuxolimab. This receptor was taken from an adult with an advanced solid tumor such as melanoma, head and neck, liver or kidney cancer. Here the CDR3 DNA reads TGTGCCAGCAGCTTGGGACAGGTCAAAGCTTTCTTT. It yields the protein CASSLGQVKAFF.